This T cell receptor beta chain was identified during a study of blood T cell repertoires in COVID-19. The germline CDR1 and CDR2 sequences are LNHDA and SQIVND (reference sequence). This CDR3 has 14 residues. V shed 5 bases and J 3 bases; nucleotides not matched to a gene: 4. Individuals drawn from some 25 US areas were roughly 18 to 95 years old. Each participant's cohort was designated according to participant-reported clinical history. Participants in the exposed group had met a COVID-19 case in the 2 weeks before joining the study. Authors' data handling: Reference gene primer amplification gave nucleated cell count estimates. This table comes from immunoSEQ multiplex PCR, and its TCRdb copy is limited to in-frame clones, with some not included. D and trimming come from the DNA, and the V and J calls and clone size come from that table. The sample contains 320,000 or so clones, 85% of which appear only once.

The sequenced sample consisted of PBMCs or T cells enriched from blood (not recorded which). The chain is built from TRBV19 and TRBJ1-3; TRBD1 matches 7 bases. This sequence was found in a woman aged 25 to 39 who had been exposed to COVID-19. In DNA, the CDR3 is TGTGCCAGTAGTTTCACAGGGGTTGGAAACACCATATATTTT. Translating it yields CASSFTGVGNTIYF.